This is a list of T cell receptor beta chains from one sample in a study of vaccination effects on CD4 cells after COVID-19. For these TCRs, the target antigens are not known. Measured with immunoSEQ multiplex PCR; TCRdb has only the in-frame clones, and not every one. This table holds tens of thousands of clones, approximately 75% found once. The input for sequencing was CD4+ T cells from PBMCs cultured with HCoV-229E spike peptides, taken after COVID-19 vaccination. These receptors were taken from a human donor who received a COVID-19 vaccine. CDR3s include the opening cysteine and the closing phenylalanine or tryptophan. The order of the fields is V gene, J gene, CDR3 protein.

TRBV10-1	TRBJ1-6	CASTRDTANNSPLHF
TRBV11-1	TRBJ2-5	CASSPAGAKQTQYF
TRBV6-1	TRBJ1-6	CASSEYAPQGNNSPLHF
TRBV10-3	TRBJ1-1	CAIRTDTEAFF
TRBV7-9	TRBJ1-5	CASGRSNQPQHF
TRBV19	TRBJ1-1	CASRSQGNVAEAFF
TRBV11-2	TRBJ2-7	CASSLDRYEQYF
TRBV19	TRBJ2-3	CASSYRPGLVSDTQYF
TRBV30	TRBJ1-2	CAWMGQANYGYTF
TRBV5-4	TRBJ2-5	CASSRMGGTQETQYF
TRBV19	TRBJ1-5	CASSQGTGNQPQHF
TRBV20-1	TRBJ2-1	CSASPAEDWSSYNEQFF
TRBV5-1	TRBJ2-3	CASSLDSYSTDTQYF
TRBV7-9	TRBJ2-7	CASSREAGNYEQYF
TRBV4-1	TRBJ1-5	CASSTSTGDQPQHF
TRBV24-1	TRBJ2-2	CATSGGGGIYTGELFF
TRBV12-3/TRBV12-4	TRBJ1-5	CASSLAENQPQHF
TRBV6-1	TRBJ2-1	CASSEGTVHYNEQFF
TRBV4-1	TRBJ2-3	CASSPVLTLGTSTDTQYF
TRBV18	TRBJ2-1	CASSSKAPGQGANNEQFF
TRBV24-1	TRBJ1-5	CATSDSTTGNQPQHF
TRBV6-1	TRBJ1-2	CASSAANIRANYGYTF
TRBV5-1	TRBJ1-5	CASSSGQNNQPQHF
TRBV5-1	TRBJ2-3	CASSLATGTTDTQYF
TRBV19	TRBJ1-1	CASSINKGLGTEAFF
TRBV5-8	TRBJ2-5	CASSLAGTVSETQYF
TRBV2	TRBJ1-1	CASSEQGVYTEAFF